Below, 25 T cell receptor beta chains from the same sample are listed, as sequenced in a study of CD8+ T cells in alopecia areata. RNA was isolated and reverse transcribed to cDNA, the sequencing template. TCRdb's table, derived via immunoSEQ multiplex PCR, lists solely in-frame clones and lacks some. The sample carries about 120,000 clones, about 60% recorded once. Specimen: CD4+ T cells sorted from blood. These receptors were obtained from a human donor in good health.

V is TRBV30 and J is TRBJ2-5; possible D gene TRBD1, 5 bases. The CDR3 is 12 residues long. The V gene's germline CDR1 is GTSNPN and CDR2 SVGIG (reference sequence). V lost 1 base to trimming and J lost 2 bases, with 5 bases between them. This CDR3 is CAWSGQQETQYF. Here the CDR3 DNA reads TGTGCCTGGAGTGGACAGCAAGAGACCCAGTACTTC. The whole variable domain, filled in from reference TRBV30 and TRBJ2-5, reads SQTIHQWPATLVQPVGSPLSLECTVEGTSNPNLYWYRQAAGRGLQLLFYSVGIGQISSEVPQNLSASRPQDRQFILSSKKLLLSDSGFYLCAWSGQQETQYFGPGTRLLVL.

This chain links TRBV30 with TRBJ1-4; TRBD1 might be the D (6 bases). Trimming shortened V by 4 bases and J by 7 bases, and 16 bases separated the two germline ends. The germline gives CDR1 GTSNPN, CDR2 SVGIG (reference sequence). The CDR3 is 14 residues long. The CDR3 sequence: CAWKSGGNGEKLFF. The CDR3 DNA reads TGTGCCTGGAAATCGGGGGGCAACGGTGAAAAACTGTTTTTT. Complete variable domain (other parts from reference TRBV30 and TRBJ1-4): SQTIHQWPATLVQPVGSPLSLECTVEGTSNPNLYWYRQAAGRGLQLLFYSVGIGQISSEVPQNLSASRPQDRQFILSSKKLLLSDSGFYLCAWKSGGNGEKLFFGSGTQLSVL.

This clone was counted a few times. The chain links TRBV5-1 to TRBJ1-4, with a weak D call TRBD1 (6 bases). CDR3 length: 15 residues. Trimming removed 0 bases at V and 8 bases at J, with 14 bases between. Germline V lookup: CDR1 SGHRS, CDR2 YFSETQ. The CDR3 region is CASSLAGQTSEKLFF. CDR3 DNA: TGCGCCAGCAGCTTGGCCGGACAGACCTCAGAAAAACTGTTTTTT.

The chain is built from TRBV7-9 and TRBJ2-5; tentative D call: TRBD2 (5 bases). CDR1 is SEHNR, CDR2 FQNEAQ, per germline (reference sequence). The CDR3 extends over 14 amino acids. The ends were cut back, 3 bases at V and 5 bases at J, with 13 bases in the middle. The CDR3 region is CASSFGTSVETQYF. CDR3 DNA: TGTGCCAGCAGCTTCGGAACTAGTGTGGAGACCCAGTACTTC.

As for this clone: Other DNA sequences within the sample encode an identical CDR3. V gene TRBV30 combines with J gene TRBJ1-1; D not resolved. Between the trimmed V and J ends, which lost 0 bases and 1 base, there was a span of 6 bases. Germline V gives CDR1 GTSNPN, CDR2 SVGIG (reference sequence). The CDR3 has 13 residues. This chain's CDR3 is CAWSVLRNTEAFF. The CDR3 DNA follows: TGTGCCTGGAGTGTACTGAGGAACACTGAAGCTTTCTTT.

The chain recombines TRBV7-2 with TRBJ2-7; no definite D call. CDR1 and CDR2 (germline): SGHTA, FQGNSA. V lost 3 bases, J lost 3 bases, and 12 bases lay in between. The CDR3 contains 14 residues. The CDR3 loop reads CASSFLSKHYEQYF. In nucleotides, the CDR3 is TGTGCCAGCAGCTTCCTCAGTAAGCACTACGAGCAGTACTTC.

There are a few counts of this clone. The chain's CDR3 is CSVGTVANTGELFF. The CDR3 DNA reads as TGCAGCGTTGGGACCGTCGCGAACACCGGGGAGCTGTTTTTT. The V and J genes are TRBV29-1 and TRBJ2-2, with no clear D. Germline V gene lookup returns CDR1 SQVTM and CDR2 ANQGSEA. V was shortened by 4 bases and J by 0 bases, with 9 bases between the two germline ends. The CDR3 length is 14 residues.

As DNA, the CDR3 is TGTGCCAGCTCACCACCGTCAGGGACGGGTGGCTACACCTTC. This sequence encodes CASSPPSGTGGYTF. V gene TRBV18 combines with J gene TRBJ1-2; possibly TRBD1 for D (5 bases). The germline V and J ends were trimmed by 0 bases and 7 bases, with 12 bases remaining between them. The CDR3 length is 14 residues. The germline V gene encodes CDR1 KGHSH and CDR2 LQKENI.

The chain is built from TRBV2 and TRBJ1-6; no reliable D call. Germline V lookup: CDR1 SNHLY, CDR2 FYNNEI. V was pared by 3 bases and J by 4 bases, with 10 bases between. The length of the CDR3 is 15 residues. The CDR3 protein is CASSERRVYNSPLHF. The CDR3 DNA follows: TGTGCCAGCAGTGAGAGAAGGGTGTATAATTCACCCCTCCACTTT.

V and J are TRBV30 and TRBJ1-2; D is ambiguous. V lost 2 bases and J 13 bases, leaving 11 bases between the germline ends. This CDR3 is 10 amino acids long. Germline loops: CDR1 GTSNPN, CDR2 SVGIG (reference sequence). The CDR3 loop reads CAWSSRQATF. The CDR3 bases are TGTGCCTGGAGTTCGCGGCAGGCCACCTTC.

The rearrangement links TRBV23-1 to TRBJ1-2; TRBD1 matches at 7 bases. TRBV23-1 is marked as an open reading frame, function uncertain. The length of the CDR3 is 16 residues. The ends lost 3 bases at V and 8 bases at J; junction bases unmatched: 15. As DNA, the CDR3 is TGCGCCAGCAGTCATCGTACCCCCCAGGGGGTGAAAGGCTACACCTTC. This codes for CASSHRTPQGVKGYTF.

The chain is built from TRBV6-6 and TRBJ2-5, with D possibly being TRBD1 or TRBD2 (7 bases each). CDR1 is MNHNY and CDR2 is SVGAGI in the germline V gene (reference sequence). The CDR3 extends over 14 amino acids. V was cut by 6 bases and J by 10 bases, with 21 bases left in between. The DNA of the CDR3 is TGTGCCAGCAGCCCACCCCCCAGGGGGGGAGACCAGTACTTC. Amino acids: CASSPPPRGGDQYF.

The genes are TRBV7-8 and TRBJ2-2; 8 positions match TRBD2. The length of the CDR3 is 14 residues. Germline V gene data show CDR1 as SGHVS and CDR2 as FQNEAQ. With V trimmed by 7 bases and J by 1 base, 2 bases remained unmatched. CDR3 region: CASTAGGNTGELFF. Written as DNA, the CDR3 is TGTGCCAGCACGGCGGGGGGGAACACCGGGGAGCTGTTTTTT.

V is TRBV30 and J is TRBJ1-1; no reliable D call. Germline values: CDR1 GTSNPN, CDR2 SVGIG (reference sequence). The CDR3 contains 11 residues. V was clipped by 8 bases and J by 1 base, with 8 bases between them. Here the CDR3 DNA reads TGTGCCCGTTCCCGGAACACTGAAGCTTTCTTT. Its protein is CARSRNTEAFF.

The CDR3: CASTLYFTGELFF. The CDR3 DNA follows: TGTGCCAGCACCCTCTACTTCACCGGGGAGCTGTTTTTT. The chain links TRBV9 to TRBJ2-2, with D unresolved. The germline V and J ends were trimmed by 6 bases and 4 bases, with 10 bases remaining between them. Germline CDR1 and CDR2: SGDLS and YYNGEE. This CDR3 has 13 amino acids.

The chain carries TRBV29-1 and TRBJ2-7; D not certain. The germline CDR1 and CDR2 sequences are SQVTM and ANQGSEA. V lost 0 bases and J lost 6, with 12 bases in between. This CDR3 is built from 13 residues. The CDR3 region is CSVEEDIGGEQYF. The DNA for the CDR3 is TGCAGCGTTGAAGAAGATATAGGCGGCGAGCAGTACTTC.

In DNA form, the CDR3 reads TGTGCCAGCAGTTACTCGACTCCCGGAGGGACGGAGCAGTACTTC. As protein: CASSYSTPGGTEQYF. V gene TRBV6-6 combines with J gene TRBJ2-7; D is perhaps TRBD2 (6 bases). Trimming pared 0 bases from V and 7 bases from J, leaving 16 bases between. The germline V gene encodes CDR1 MNHNY and CDR2 SVGAGI (reference sequence). This CDR3 is 15 amino acids long.

On this clone: Other DNA sequences in the sample encode the same CDR3. In nucleotides, the CDR3 is TGTGCCAGCAGCTTAGCGCTACCCAGGGGCGGCAATCAGCCCCAGCATTTT. It translates to CASSLALPRGGNQPQHF. The gene calls are TRBV7-8 and TRBJ1-5; D is perhaps TRBD1 (6 bases). The CDR3 has 17 residues. V lost 0 bases and J lost 2, with 14 bases in between. Germline CDR1 is SGHVS and CDR2 is FQNEAQ.

This chain connects TRBV29-1 to TRBJ2-5; the D call may be TRBD1 or TRBD2 (6 bases each). Germline V CDR1 and CDR2: SQVTM, ANQGSEA. CDR3 length: 15 amino acids. Trimming shortened V by 6 bases and J by 1 base, and 18 bases separated the two germline ends. The CDR3 protein is CSVGGERGLQETQYF. The CDR3 DNA sequence: TGCAGCGTGGGGGGCGAGAGGGGCCTCCAAGAGACCCAGTACTTC.

The chain links TRBV4-1 to TRBJ2-2; D gene unclear. V gave up 1 base and J gave up 1 base, with 4 bases separating them. Germline V gene lookup returns CDR1 MGHRA and CDR2 YSYEKL. This CDR3 spans 14 amino acids. CDR3 loop: CASSQGMNTGELFF. CDR3 nucleotides: TGCGCCAGCAGCCAAGGGATGAACACCGGGGAGCTGTTTTTT.

In its sample, this clone was seen a few times. The rearrangement links TRBV7-9 to TRBJ2-5, with 7 bases aligning to TRBD2. Germline assignment: CDR1 SEHNR and CDR2 FQNEAQ (reference sequence). The CDR3 sequence is 14 residues long. V shed 0 bases, J shed 5 bases, and the junction held 3 bases outside the gene matches. The CDR3 bases are TGTGCCAGCAGCTTAGCGGGAGCGGGGGAGACCCAGTACTTC. This encodes CASSLAGAGETQYF.

This clone was found a few times. One junction end disagrees with the germline gene, perhaps due to a read error. The V call is TRBV19, the J call TRBJ1-5; D not certain. CDR3 length: 12 amino acids. CDR1 LNHDA and CDR2 SQIVND come from the germline V gene (reference sequence). CDR3 protein: CASVGSYQPQHF. CDR3 DNA: TGTGCCAGTGTTGGTAGCTATCAGCCCCAGCATTTT.

The rearrangement joins TRBV7-2 to TRBJ1-2; 9 nucleotides align to TRBD1. The CDR3 is 14 amino acids. V dropped 5 bases and J dropped 8; count of bases not matched to a gene: 9. Germline V gives CDR1 SGHTA, CDR2 FQGNSA. In nucleotides, the CDR3 is TGTGCCAGCAGCACCCAACAGGGGGCGGGGGGCTACACCTTC. Its translation: CASSTQQGAGGYTF.

This chain uses TRBV9 with TRBJ1-5; D unresolved. The germline gives CDR1 SGDLS, CDR2 YYNGEE. Trimming stripped 7 bases from V and 9 bases from J, with 8 bases between. This CDR3 is 10 amino acids long. The CDR3 DNA follows: TGTGCCAGCCTTATCATGCCCCAGCATTTT. It specifies CASLIMPQHF. The complete variable domain, with remaining parts taken from reference TRBV9 and TRBJ1-5, reads DSGVTQTPKHLITATGQRVTLRCSPRSGDLSVYWYQQSLDQGLQFLIQYYNGEERAKGNILERFSAQQFPDLHSELNLSSLELGDSALYFCASLIMPQHFGDGTRLSIL.

The V and J genes are TRBV29-1 and TRBJ1-2; 8 bases match TRBD1. Germline assignment: CDR1 SQVTM and CDR2 ANQGSEA. This CDR3 contains 14 residues. The V and J ends lost 5 bases and 3 bases, in that order; junction bases with no gene match: 8. The DNA for the CDR3 is TGCAGCGTTAATACCGGGACAGGCTACTATGGCTACACCTTC. Amino acids: CSVNTGTGYYGYTF.